This T cell receptor beta chain was sequenced during a study of human T cells and chemical hapten exposure. Study outcomes and limitations: TCRs above 1 in 1000 frequency did not change with DPC sensitization. Donors had alopecia, so their immune response may differ from healthy people's.

MiXCR, run by TCRdb on the RACE reads, gives a single entry per CDR3 protein. The sample contains about 40,000 distinct CDR3 sequences, approximately 3.4% of which appear only once. Germline CDR1 is SNHLY and CDR2 is FYNNEI. CDR3 size: 14 residues. V gave up 3 bases and J gave up 3 bases; unmatched junction bases: 3. This clonotype was found many times. Its antigen is as yet unknown. Time point reported: patch test 2, 6 weeks after DPC sensitization. Stated treatment: therapeutic diphenylcyclopropenone sensitization with weekly scalp DPC. Unfractionated whole blood yielded total RNA. Specimen: whole blood, collected in connection with sensitization to the hapten diphenylcyclopropenone (DPC). This TCR was recovered from a man in his forties with alopecia areata. Some clones in this sample may be carry-over from other donors' samples. The V and J genes are TRBV2 and TRBJ2-5; 8 bases are a match to TRBD1. The CDR3 loop is CASSDPTGEETQYF. DNA for the CDR3: TGTGCCAGCAGTGACCCGACAGGGGAAGAGACCCAGTACTTC.